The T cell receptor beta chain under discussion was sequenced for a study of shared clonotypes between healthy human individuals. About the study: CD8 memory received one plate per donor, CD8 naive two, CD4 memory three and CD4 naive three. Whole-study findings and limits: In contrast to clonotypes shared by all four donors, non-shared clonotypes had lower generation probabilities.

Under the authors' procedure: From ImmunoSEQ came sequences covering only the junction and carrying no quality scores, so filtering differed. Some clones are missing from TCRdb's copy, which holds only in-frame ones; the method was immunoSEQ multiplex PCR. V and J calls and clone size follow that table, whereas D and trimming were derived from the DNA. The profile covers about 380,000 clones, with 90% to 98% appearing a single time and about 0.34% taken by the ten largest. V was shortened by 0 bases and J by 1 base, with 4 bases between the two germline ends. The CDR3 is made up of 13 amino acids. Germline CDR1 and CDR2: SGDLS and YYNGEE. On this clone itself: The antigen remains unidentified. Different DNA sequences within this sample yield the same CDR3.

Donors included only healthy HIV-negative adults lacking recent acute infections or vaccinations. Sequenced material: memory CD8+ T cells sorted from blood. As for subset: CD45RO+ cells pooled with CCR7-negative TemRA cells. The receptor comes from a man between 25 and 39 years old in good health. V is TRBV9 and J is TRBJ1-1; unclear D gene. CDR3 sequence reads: CASSVEGNTEAFF. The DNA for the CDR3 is TGTGCCAGCAGCGTAGAGGGGAACACTGAAGCTTTCTTT.